This entry describes one T cell receptor (beta chain). Its antigen remains unidentified. This sample stems from a study of OX40 agonist ivuxolimab in advanced cancers. In the study overall: Patients received the agonistic anti-OX40 (CD134) antibody ivuxolimab. At doses from 0.01 to 10 mg/kg, patients were given intravenous ivuxolimab every 2 weeks. Allowance was made for prior anti-PD-1, anti-PD-L1 or anti-CTLA-4 therapy, and around 44% had some.

Trimming left V 4 bases short and J 4 bases short, with 8 bases between. There are 14 residues in the CDR3. The germline CDR1 and CDR2 sequences are SGHDN and FVKESK. Study-wide points: Blood T cells, both CD4+ and CD8+, expanded clonally by week 6 at 0.1 to 3.0 mg/kg.

Produced via immunoSEQ multiplex PCR; TCRdb's table is partial and in-frame only. The sample lists about 63,000 clones; approximately 92% were seen once. The receptor's source is an adult with an advanced solid tumor such as melanoma, head and neck, liver or kidney cancer. The source was CD4+ or CD8+ T cells sorted from blood, collected in a trial of the OX40 agonist ivuxolimab. The chain joins TRBV14 to TRBJ2-6, with D uncertain. In DNA, the CDR3 is TGTGCCAGCAGCCCCATTCTGGGGGCCAACGTCCTGACTTTC. Translation gives CASSPILGANVLTF.